This entry describes one TCR beta chain. Its matching antigen is unknown. Clones were read by immunoSEQ multiplex PCR, and TCRdb kept only the in-frame ones, dropping some. The table lists 65,000 to 70,000 clones, about 80% of them singletons, with approximately 2.5% in the top ten. The sample comes from a study of OX40 agonist ivuxolimab in advanced cancers. Study background: Patients' therapy was ivuxolimab, an antibody that acts as an agonist of OX40 (CD134). Of the patients, three showed partial responses, one with hepatocellular carcinoma and two with cutaneous melanoma.

This CDR3 has 12 residues. Trimming cost V 5 bases and J 2 bases, with 10 bases left between them. CDR1 is SQVTM and CDR2 is ANQGSEA in the germline V gene. Points from the study as a whole: Average numbers of expanded clones were greater in CD8+ T cells than in CD4+. Some nonresponders additionally presented with little normalized T-cell clonal expansion.

The sequence came from an adult with an advanced solid tumor such as melanoma, head and neck, liver or kidney cancer. The V call is TRBV29-1, the J call TRBJ2-7, with D perhaps matching TRBD1 (5 bases). Sequencing used CD4+ or CD8+ T cells sorted from blood, obtained in a trial of the OX40 agonist ivuxolimab. This chain's CDR3 is CSVRQSTYEQYF. The CDR3 DNA is TGCAGCGTTCGACAGTCGACCTACGAGCAGTACTTC.